This entry is about one TCR beta chain. Its antigen remains unknown. The sample is drawn from a study of beta chain features in type 1 diabetes. Findings and limits, study-wide: Shorter TCRB CDR3s, moderately but significantly so, marked every one of the four CD4+ subsets in Type 1 diabetes patients. The similarity of naive, central memory and Treg TCRB repertoires appeared greater among patients than among healthy donors. PCR might preferentially amplify shorter templates, equally in patients and controls. HLA influence on TCRB rearrangement stayed unresolved here.

Of the isolated RNA, all was reverse transcribed, and so the sequenced material was expressed TCRB transcripts. This table comes from immunoSEQ multiplex PCR, and its TCRdb copy is limited to in-frame clones, with some not included. The sample has approximately 150,000 clones, 63% seen once; the top ten hold about 0.091%. The TCR was taken from a man younger than 45 with type 1 diabetes. Source material: naive CD4+ T cells from blood.

CDR3 nucleotide sequence: TGCAGCGTTGACCGTAGCGGGGAGAGCACAGATACGCAGTATTTT. Translation gives CSVDRSGESTDTQYF. The gene calls are TRBV29-1 and TRBJ2-3, with 8 bases aligning to TRBD2. Germline V gene sequence: CDR1 SQVTM, CDR2 ANQGSEA. This CDR3 comprises 15 residues. The J segment lost 0 bases and the V segment lost 3 bases, leaving 5 bases of the junction unmatched.